The 17 T cell receptor beta chains reported below all come from one sample, sequenced in a study of regulatory T cells in long-lasting Graves disease. As to time point: newly diagnosed GD, antithyroid drugs for less than 3 months. From RNA extracted from PBMCs, the TCR library was made. Construction of TCR beta libraries relied on iRepertoire HTBI primers and on Arm-PCR targeting CDR3 regions. TCRdb redid the calling of the multiplex PCR reads with MiXCR, one entry per CDR3 protein. The top ten clones hold more than 8.5% of a sample with a few hundred thousand distinct CDR3 sequences, approximately 13% of them seen once. The data were also submitted as part of a second study, on T cells in Graves' hyperthyroidism and ophthalmopathy.

Sequencing used peripheral blood mononuclear cells (PBMCs), obtained at new diagnosis, from a patient treated with antithyroid drugs. All receptors derive from a man between 25 and 39 years old with Graves disease.

The sample holds a few counts of this clonotype. The chain employs TRBV18 and TRBJ2-5; D uncertain. The germline V gene has CDR1 KGHSH and CDR2 LQKENI. The CDR3 length is 14 residues. Trimming took 6 bases from V and 3 from J, leaving 14 bases between them. Here the CDR3 reads CASSHSGGKETQYF. CDR3 nucleotides: TGTGCCAGCTCCCACTCGGGCGGAAAAGAGACCCAGTACTTC.

Remarks on this clonotype: One end of the junction is discordant with germline, which a read error may explain. This sequence joins TRBV5-5 and TRBJ1-1, with D hard to call. The germline V gene encodes CDR1 SGHKS and CDR2 YYEKEE (reference sequence). The CDR3 consists of 15 residues. CDR3 sequence: CASSQENSLPTEAFF. As DNA, the CDR3 is TGCGCCAGCAGCCAAGAGAACAGTCTCCCCACTGAAGCTTTCTTT.

This clonotype was observed a few times. V is TRBV2 and J is TRBJ2-7; 7 bases map to TRBD1. This CDR3 region has 16 residues. The germline V gene encodes CDR1 SNHLY and CDR2 FYNNEI. The trim removed 6 bases at V and 2 bases at J, leaving 13 bases unmatched. CDR3 amino acids: CASRSLTGTDPYEQYF. CDR3 nucleotide sequence: TGTGCCAGCAGGTCGCTAACCGGGACAGACCCCTACGAGCAGTACTTC.

This rearrangement joins TRBV27 to TRBJ2-1, with TRBD2 matching over 8 bases. Trimming cost V 3 bases and J 7 bases; bases outside gene matches: 5. This CDR3 is 14 amino acids long. Per the germline V gene, CDR1 is MNHEY and CDR2 is SMNVEV (reference sequence). The CDR3 DNA reads as TGTGCCAGCAGTTTCGCGGGAGGCCAGAATGAGCAGTTCTTC. This codes for CASSFAGGQNEQFF.

A few counts support this clonotype. At one end, the junction sequence differs from germline, possibly due to a read error. The chain employs TRBV6-5 and TRBJ2-1; 9 bases match TRBD2. There are 15 residues in the CDR3. The germline V gene encodes CDR1 MNHEY and CDR2 SVGAGI. CDR3 region: CASSDSWLAGSKQFF. The CDR3 region has the DNA TGTGCCAGCAGTGACTCGTGGCTAGCGGGGTCGAAGCAGTTCTTC.

This clonotype was recorded a few times. V gene TRBV5-1 combines with J gene TRBJ1-2; D is possibly TRBD1 (5 bases). CDR3 length equals 13 residues. CDR1 and CDR2 (germline): SGHRS, YFSETQ. Trimming took off 3 bases at V and 2 bases at J, with 8 bases between the two ends. CDR3 loop: CASSSRDNYGYTF. DNA for the CDR3: TGCGCCAGCAGCTCACGGGACAACTATGGCTACACCTTC.

The sample holds many counts of this clonotype. This chain links TRBV20-1 with TRBJ2-7, with TRBD1 identical over 7 bases. The CDR3 has 13 amino acids. Looked up from germline, CDR1 is DFQATT and CDR2 is SNEGSKA (reference sequence). Germline trimming cut 1 base from V and 2 bases from J; bases unmatched to any gene: 2. The CDR3 here is CSARGDSPYEQYF. DNA of the CDR3: TGCAGTGCTAGAGGGGACAGTCCCTACGAGCAGTACTTC.

The J gene is TRBJ2-3, the V gene TRBV4-1; D perhaps matches TRBD1 (6 bases). CDR3 length equals 16 residues. CDR1 and CDR2 from the germline V gene are MGHRA and YSYEKL. Between the trimmed V and J ends, which lost 3 bases and 4 bases, there was a span of 17 bases. The CDR3 here is CASSHRVGASADTQYF. The CDR3, as DNA: TGCGCCAGCAGCCACAGGGTGGGGGCATCCGCAGATACGCAGTATTTT.

This clonotype has ten or more counts. This chain joins TRBV3-1 and TRBJ2-7; D is perhaps TRBD2 (5 bases). Trimming removed 1 base at V and 5 bases at J, with 18 bases between. The CDR3 totals 16 residues. CDR1 LGHDT and CDR2 YNNKEL come from the germline V gene (reference sequence). CDR3 DNA: TGTGCCAGCAGCCAAGCCCCTTACCTAGGACTCGACGAGCAGTACTTC. It translates to CASSQAPYLGLDEQYF.

This clonotype was seen many times. This chain uses TRBV6-1 with TRBJ1-5; maybe TRBD1 (5 bases). Per the germline V gene, CDR1 is MNHNS and CDR2 is SASEGT. Trimming pared 4 bases from V and 4 bases from J, leaving 17 bases between. This CDR3 spans 16 amino acids. The CDR3 nucleotides read TGTGCCAGCAGTGTTGCAGAGGGGTTTGGGAATCAGCCCCAGCATTTT. Protein sequence: CASSVAEGFGNQPQHF.

This clonotype was seen ten or more times. The chain combines TRBV12-3 or TRBV12-4 with TRBJ1-6, with D uncertain. The CDR3 is made up of 17 amino acids. Trimming removed 7 bases from V and 0 bases from J, with 16 bases in between. CDR3 loop: CASTGDYTSSYNSPLHF. CDR3 sequence (DNA): TGTGCCAGCACCGGAGACTACACGAGCTCCTATAATTCACCCCTCCACTTT.

In its sample, this clonotype was seen many times. The chain carries TRBV20-1 and TRBJ1-2, with D hard to call. This CDR3 region has 12 residues. Germline V gives CDR1 DFQATT, CDR2 SNEGSKA (reference sequence). V lost 3 bases and J lost 5, with 10 bases in between. The CDR3 reads CSASGDIYGYTF. DNA for the CDR3: TGCAGTGCTAGCGGCGACATTTATGGCTACACCTTC.

The V and J genes are TRBV20-1 and TRBJ2-3; 9 positions match TRBD2. The germline V gene encodes CDR1 DFQATT and CDR2 SNEGSKA (reference sequence). The CDR3 runs to 15 residues. The ends lost 4 bases at V and 2 bases at J; junction bases unmatched: 7. CDR3 in amino acids: CSATRVAGATDTQYF. Written as DNA, the CDR3 is TGCAGTGCTACCCGGGTAGCGGGAGCCACAGATACGCAGTATTTT.

This clonotype was observed a handful of times. The rearrangement links TRBV6-1 to TRBJ1-2; possible D gene TRBD1, 6 bases. The CDR3 is made up of 15 amino acids. Germline assignment: CDR1 MNHNS and CDR2 SASEGT. Trimming stripped 3 bases from V and 4 bases from J, with 15 bases between. The CDR3 reads CASSEFRGGFYGYTF. CDR3 bases: TGTGCCAGCAGTGAGTTCAGGGGCGGGTTCTATGGCTACACCTTC.

This clonotype was found a few times. The J gene is TRBJ1-2, the V gene TRBV3-1; 7 bases align to TRBD1. Germline trimming cut 4 bases from V and 8 bases from J; bases unmatched to any gene: 13. This CDR3 comprises 15 residues. Germline CDR1 LGHDT, CDR2 YNNKEL (reference sequence). This chain's CDR3 is CASSLVSRDSLGYTF. The CDR3 region has the DNA TGTGCCAGCAGCCTCGTAAGCCGGGACAGCCTGGGCTACACCTTC.

The chain employs TRBV19 and TRBJ1-1; D is unresolved. Trimming stripped 3 bases from V and 3 bases from J, with 2 bases between. The CDR3 loop spans 11 amino acids. CDR1 is LNHDA, CDR2 SQIVND, per germline (reference sequence). The CDR3 DNA is TGTGCCAGTAGTATCTACACTGAAGCTTTCTTT. This sequence encodes CASSIYTEAFF.

V gene TRBV18 combines with J gene TRBJ1-5; D gene unclear. Trimming pared 0 bases from V and 7 bases from J, leaving 10 bases between. CDR1 KGHSH and CDR2 LQKENI come from the germline V gene. This CDR3 is built from 14 residues. The CDR3 loop is CASSPPGFEQPQHF. The CDR3 bases are TGTGCCAGCTCACCACCAGGGTTTGAGCAGCCCCAGCATTTT.